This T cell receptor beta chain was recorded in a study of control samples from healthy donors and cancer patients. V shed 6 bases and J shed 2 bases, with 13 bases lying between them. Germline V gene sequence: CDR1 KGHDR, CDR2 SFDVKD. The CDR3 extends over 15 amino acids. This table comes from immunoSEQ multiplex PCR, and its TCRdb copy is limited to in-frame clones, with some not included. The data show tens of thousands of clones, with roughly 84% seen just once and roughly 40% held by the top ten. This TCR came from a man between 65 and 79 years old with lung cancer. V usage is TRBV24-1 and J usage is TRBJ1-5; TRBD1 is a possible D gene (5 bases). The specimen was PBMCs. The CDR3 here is CATSQGEIGNQPQHF. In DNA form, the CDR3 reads TGTGCCACCAGTCAAGGGGAAATTGGCAATCAGCCCCAGCATTTT.